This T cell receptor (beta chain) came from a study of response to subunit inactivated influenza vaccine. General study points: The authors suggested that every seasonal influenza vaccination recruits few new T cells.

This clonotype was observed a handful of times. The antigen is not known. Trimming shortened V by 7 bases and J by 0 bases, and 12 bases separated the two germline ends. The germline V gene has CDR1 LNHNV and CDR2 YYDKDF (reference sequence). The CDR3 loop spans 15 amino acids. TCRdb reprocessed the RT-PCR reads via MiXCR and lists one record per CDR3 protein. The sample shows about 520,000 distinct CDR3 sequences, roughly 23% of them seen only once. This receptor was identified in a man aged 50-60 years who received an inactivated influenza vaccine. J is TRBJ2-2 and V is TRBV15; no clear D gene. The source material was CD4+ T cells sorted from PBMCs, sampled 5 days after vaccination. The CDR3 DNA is TGTGCCACCAACCTAGGGCGGCCGAACACCGGGGAGCTGTTTTTT. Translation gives CATNLGRPNTGELFF.